The subject of this entry is one T cell receptor (beta chain). Its antigen is as yet unknown. The data were obtained in a study of shared clonotypes between healthy human individuals. The authors divided CD4+ cells into CD45RA+ naive and CD45RA-negative memory subsets. The CDR3 length is 14 residues. Trimming removed 7 bases from V and 3 bases from J; junction bases left unmatched: 9. Germline V CDR1 and CDR2: MDHEN, SYDVKM. Whole-study results and caveats: For sorted subsets, rarefaction showed incomplete sequencing despite large depth.

Assay used: immunoSEQ multiplex PCR; TCRdb lists only in-frame clones, some missing. The repertoire holds around 700,000 clones, about three quarters seen once, with around 1.8% in the top ten. The clonotype originates from a woman aged 25 to 39 in good health. The V and J genes are TRBV28 and TRBJ2-7, with 7 bases matching TRBD2. Source material: memory CD4+ T cells sorted from blood. Subset given: CD45RA-negative fraction. CDR3 sequence reads: CASTPGGNIYEQYF. The DNA of the CDR3 is TGTGCCAGCACCCCCGGGGGGAACATCTACGAGCAGTACTTC.